This is a list of T cell receptor beta chains from one sample in a study of blood T cell repertoires in COVID-19. TCRdb's table, derived via immunoSEQ multiplex PCR, lists solely in-frame clones and lacks some. The data contain about 250,000 clones, approximately 86% of them singletons. Specimen: peripheral blood. The source of these receptors is a woman aged 55-75 years who had recovered from COVID-19. CDR3s include the opening cysteine and the closing phenylalanine or tryptophan. D genes are given only for firm matches. Clone size is shown for a subset of rows, as once, few, many or a class of expanded clone.

>.|.|TRBV9|TRBJ2-1
CASSARGLYNEQFF
TGTGCCAGCAGCGCCAGGGGACTATACAATGAGCAGTTCTTC
>many|TRBD2|TRBV28|TRBJ2-7
CASSLSASGDYEQYF
TGTGCCAGCAGTTTATCGGCTAGCGGAGACTACGAGCAGTACTTC
>.|TRBD1|TRBV7-7|TRBJ2-1
CASSLGQGGEQFF
TGTGCTAGCAGCTTAGGACAGGGGGGTGAGCAGTTCTTC
>once|TRBD1|TRBV6-5|TRBJ2-7
CATKTRGRWSYEQYF
TGTGCCACCAAGACCAGGGGGCGCTGGTCCTACGAGCAGTACTTC
>few|TRBD1|TRBV5-6|TRBJ1-4
CASSRVGQRGTNEKLFF
TGTGCCAGCAGCCGCGTGGGACAGAGGGGAACTAATGAAAAACTGTTTTTT
>.|.|TRBV28|TRBJ2-7
CATRLEALWREQYF
TGTGCCACCAGACTAGAAGCCCTCTGGCGGGAGCAGTACTTC
>.|.|TRBV27|TRBJ2-2
CASSLRIDSLWTGELFF
TGTGCCAGCAGTTTACGGATAGACTCCCTCTGGACCGGGGAGCTGTTTTTT
>once|.|TRBV7-2|TRBJ2-3
CASSSRSGTLSTDTQYF
TGTGCCAGCAGCTCGCGATCCGGGACTCTTAGCACAGATACGCAGTATTTT
>.|TRBD1|TRBV5-1|TRBJ2-4
CASSPGQTIMDIQYF
TGCGCCAGCAGCCCGGGACAGACGATTATGGACATTCAGTACTTC
>.|.|TRBV18|TRBJ2-7
CASSPSGVGSYEQYF
TGTGCCAGCTCACCATCAGGGGTAGGCTCCTACGAGCAGTACTTC
>.|.|TRBV5-5|TRBJ1-2
CASSLERTAYGYTF
TGTGCCAGCAGCTTGGAGCGGACAGCCTATGGCTACACCTTC
>.|.|TRBV5-6|TRBJ1-4
CASSFRGEKLFF
TGTGCCAGCAGCTTCAGGGGAGAAAAACTGTTTTTT
>few|.|TRBV19|TRBJ1-5
CASRPRARDSNQPQHF
TGTGCCAGTAGACCCCGAGCCCGGGATAGCAATCAGCCCCAGCATTTT
>.|TRBD1|TRBV11-1|TRBJ2-5
CASSSVDRGQETQYF
TGTGCCAGCAGCTCCGTCGACAGGGGACAAGAGACCCAGTACTTC
>.|TRBD1|TRBV18|TRBJ1-6
CASSPAGTGNNSPLHF
TGTGCCAGCTCCCCGGCCGGGACAGGGAATAATTCACCCCTCCACTTT
>.|.|TRBV9|TRBJ2-2
CASRERATGLPGELFF
TGTGCCAGCAGGGAGAGAGCCACAGGTCTTCCCGGGGAGCTGTTTTTT
>.|TRBD1|TRBV9|TRBJ1-2
CASSPTHGTGGVRNYGYTF
TGTGCCAGCAGCCCTACTCACGGGACAGGGGGCGTGAGGAACTATGGCTACACCTTC
>.|.|TRBV18|TRBJ2-2
CASSPPNSLSELFF
TGTGCCAGCTCACCACCGAACAGTCTGTCGGAGCTGTTTTTT
>.|TRBD1|TRBV2|TRBJ2-3
CASSRDRGPDTQYF
TGTGCCAGCAGCCGGGACAGGGGGCCCGATACGCAGTATTTT
>.|.|TRBV3-1/TRBV3-2|TRBJ2-5
CASSQDWRGPQETQYF
TGTGCCAGCAGCCAAGATTGGCGGGGACCTCAAGAGACCCAGTACTTC
>few|TRBD1|TRBV7-9|TRBJ1-1
CASSPGQGTWMNTEAFF
TGTGCCAGCAGCCCCGGACAGGGGACTTGGATGAACACTGAAGCTTTCTTT
>.|.|TRBV19|TRBJ1-2
CASSIFSNYGYTF
TGTGCCAGTAGTATTTTCTCGAACTATGGCTACACCTTC
>.|TRBD1|TRBV19|TRBJ1-1
CASRVDRAGTEAFF
TGTGCCAGTAGGGTGGACAGGGCAGGCACTGAAGCTTTCTTT
>.|.|TRBV28|TRBJ1-1
CASSLAGPWSAFF
TGTGCCAGCAGTTTAGCAGGCCCATGGTCCGCTTTCTTT
>.|.|TRBV11-2|TRBJ2-7
CASSGQGFYEQYF
TGTGCCAGCAGCGGGCAGGGGTTCTACGAGCAGTACTTC